This T cell receptor (beta chain) came from a study of blood T cell repertoires in COVID-19. This clone was detected only once. The CDR3 sequence is 16 residues long. Germline CDR1 reads SQVTM; CDR2 reads ANQGSEA. Trimming removed 4 bases from V and 2 bases from J; junction bases left unmatched: 9. Clones were sequenced by immunoSEQ multiplex PCR, and TCRdb holds only the in-frame ones, with some missing. The repertoire holds under 200,000 clones, about 86% seen once, with 9% to 12% in the top ten. The sample comprised peripheral blood. This receptor was obtained from a woman aged 70 to 79 with COVID-19, enrolled during active disease. The V call is TRBV29-1, the J call TRBJ2-1, with 9 positions matching TRBD2. CDR3 coding DNA: TGCAGCGTTGCTGCGGGGGGGCAGATTGCCTACAATGAGCAGTTCTTC. Protein: CSVAAGGQIAYNEQFF.